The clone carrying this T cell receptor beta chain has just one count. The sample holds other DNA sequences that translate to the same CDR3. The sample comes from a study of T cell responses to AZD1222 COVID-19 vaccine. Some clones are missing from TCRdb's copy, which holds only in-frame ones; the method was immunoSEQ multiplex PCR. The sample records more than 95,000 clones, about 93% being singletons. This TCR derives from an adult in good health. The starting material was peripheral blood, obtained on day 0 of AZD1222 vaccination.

For the CDR3, the DNA is TGTGCCAGCAGGACCAGCTACAATGAGCAGTTCTTC. Translation: CASRTSYNEQFF. The chain couples TRBV28 to TRBJ2-1; D gene unclear. Germline V CDR1 and CDR2: MDHEN, SYDVKM. The V end was cut by 6 bases, the J end by 3 bases, with 6 bases between. CDR3 size: 12 residues.